This entry is about one T cell receptor (beta chain). This entry belongs to a study of CD8+CD57+ T cells in acquired aplastic anemia. Genomic DNA, the template, was used for profiling of the TCR beta VDJ and CDR3. TCRdb ran MiXCR on the reads and lists one entry per CDR3 protein. The sample carries about 180,000 distinct CDR3 sequences, around half recorded once. From germline, CDR1 is SGHRS and CDR2 YFSETQ. J lost 0 bases, V lost 1 base, and 4 bases had no gene match. The CDR3 extends over 17 amino acids. The authors sequenced patients whose flow cytometry had shown CD8+CD57+ cell expansion. Untreated patients provided the blood samples, with no therapy given before sampling.

V gene TRBV5-1 combines with J gene TRBJ2-2, with 9 bases aligning to TRBD2. Input material: sorted CD4+, CD8+, or CD8+CD57+ T cells (not recorded which) from PBMCs. This sequence was found in a human donor with aplastic anemia. The CDR3 spells CASSLMAGGANTGELFF. The DNA for the CDR3 is TGCGCCAGCAGCTTGATGGCGGGGGGGGCGAACACCGGGGAGCTGTTTTTT.